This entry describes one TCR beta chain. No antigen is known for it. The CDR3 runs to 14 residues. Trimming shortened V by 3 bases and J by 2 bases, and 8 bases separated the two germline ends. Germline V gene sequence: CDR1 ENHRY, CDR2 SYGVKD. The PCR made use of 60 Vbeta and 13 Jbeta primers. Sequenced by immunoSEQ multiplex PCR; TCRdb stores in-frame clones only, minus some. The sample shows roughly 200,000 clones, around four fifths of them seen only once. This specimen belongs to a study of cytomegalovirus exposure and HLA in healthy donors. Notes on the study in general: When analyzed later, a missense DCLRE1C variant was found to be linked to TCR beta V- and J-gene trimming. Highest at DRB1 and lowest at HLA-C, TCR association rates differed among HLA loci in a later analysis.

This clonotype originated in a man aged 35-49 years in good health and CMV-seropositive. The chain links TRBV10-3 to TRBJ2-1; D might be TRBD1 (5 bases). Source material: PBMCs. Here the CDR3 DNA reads TGTGCCATCAGTGATAACAGGCCCTACAATGAGCAGTTCTTC. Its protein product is CAISDNRPYNEQFF.